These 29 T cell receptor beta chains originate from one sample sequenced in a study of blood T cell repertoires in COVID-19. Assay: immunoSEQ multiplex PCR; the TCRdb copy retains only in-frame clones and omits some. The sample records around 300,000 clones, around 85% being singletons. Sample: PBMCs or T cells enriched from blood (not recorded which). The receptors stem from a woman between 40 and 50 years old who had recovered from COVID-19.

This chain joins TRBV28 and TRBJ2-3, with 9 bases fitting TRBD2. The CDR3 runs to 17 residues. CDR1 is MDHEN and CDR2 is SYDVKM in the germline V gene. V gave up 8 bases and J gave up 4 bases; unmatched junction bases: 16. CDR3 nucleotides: TGTGCCAGCGCCCCCGGTTCGGTTAGCGGGAGCGCAGATACGCAGTATTTT. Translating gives CASAPGSVSGSADTQYF.

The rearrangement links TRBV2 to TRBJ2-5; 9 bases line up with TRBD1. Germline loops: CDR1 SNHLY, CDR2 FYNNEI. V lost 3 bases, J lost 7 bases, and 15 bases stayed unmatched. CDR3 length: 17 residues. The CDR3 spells CASSDIRRQGELGTQYF. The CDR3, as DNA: TGTGCCAGCAGTGATATCCGTCGACAGGGGGAGCTTGGGACCCAGTACTTC.

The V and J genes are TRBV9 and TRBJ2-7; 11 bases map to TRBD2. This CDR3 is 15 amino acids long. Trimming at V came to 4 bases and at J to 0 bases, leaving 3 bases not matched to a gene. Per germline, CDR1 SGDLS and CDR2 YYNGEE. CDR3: CASSPTSGSSYEQYF. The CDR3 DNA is TGTGCCAGCAGCCCAACTAGCGGGAGCTCCTACGAGCAGTACTTC. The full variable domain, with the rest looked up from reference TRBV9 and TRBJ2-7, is DSGVTQTPKHLITATGQRVTLRCSPRSGDLSVYWYQQSLDQGLQFLIQYYNGEERAKGNILERFSAQQFPDLHSELNLSSLELGDSALYFCASSPTSGSSYEQYFGPGTRLTVT.

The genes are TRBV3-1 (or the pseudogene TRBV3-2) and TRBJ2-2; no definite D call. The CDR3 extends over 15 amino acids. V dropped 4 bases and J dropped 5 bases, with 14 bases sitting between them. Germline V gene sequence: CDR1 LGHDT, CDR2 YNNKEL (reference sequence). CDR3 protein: CASSPGSLVTGELFF. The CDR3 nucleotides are TGTGCCAGCAGCCCCGGGTCGTTAGTAACCGGGGAGCTGTTTTTT.

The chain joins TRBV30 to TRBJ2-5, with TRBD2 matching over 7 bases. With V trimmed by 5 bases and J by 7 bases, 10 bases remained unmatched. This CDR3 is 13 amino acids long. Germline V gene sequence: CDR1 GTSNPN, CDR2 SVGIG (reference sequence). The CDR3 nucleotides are TGTGCCTGGGATGGACTAGAAAAGGTGACCCAGTACTTC. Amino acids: CAWDGLEKVTQYF.

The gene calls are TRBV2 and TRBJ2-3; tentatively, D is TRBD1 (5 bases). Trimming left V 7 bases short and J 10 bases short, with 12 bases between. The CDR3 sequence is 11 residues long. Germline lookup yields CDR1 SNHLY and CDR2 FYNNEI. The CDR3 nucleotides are TGTGCCAGCATTCAGGGAAGTGCGCAGTATTTT. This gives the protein CASIQGSAQYF.

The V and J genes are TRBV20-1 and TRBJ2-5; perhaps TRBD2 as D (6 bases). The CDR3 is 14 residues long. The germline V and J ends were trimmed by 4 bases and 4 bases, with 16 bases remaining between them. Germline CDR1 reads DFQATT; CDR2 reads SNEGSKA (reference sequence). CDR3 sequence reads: CSANDLGGRETQYF. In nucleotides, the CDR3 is TGCAGTGCTAATGATTTGGGGGGACGAGAGACCCAGTACTTC.

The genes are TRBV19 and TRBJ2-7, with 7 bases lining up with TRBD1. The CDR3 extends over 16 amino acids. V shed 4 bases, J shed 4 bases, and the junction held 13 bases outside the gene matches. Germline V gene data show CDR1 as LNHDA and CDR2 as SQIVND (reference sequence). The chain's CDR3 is CASSTNLDRVWYEQYF. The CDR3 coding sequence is TGTGCCAGTAGTACGAACCTCGACAGGGTATGGTACGAGCAGTACTTC.

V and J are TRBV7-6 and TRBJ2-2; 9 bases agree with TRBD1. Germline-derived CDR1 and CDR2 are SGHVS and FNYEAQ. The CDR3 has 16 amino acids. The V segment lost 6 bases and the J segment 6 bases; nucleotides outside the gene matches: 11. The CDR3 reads CASSPDRGLSAGELFF. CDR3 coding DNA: TGTGCCAGCAGTCCGGACAGGGGCCTCTCGGCCGGGGAGCTGTTTTTT.

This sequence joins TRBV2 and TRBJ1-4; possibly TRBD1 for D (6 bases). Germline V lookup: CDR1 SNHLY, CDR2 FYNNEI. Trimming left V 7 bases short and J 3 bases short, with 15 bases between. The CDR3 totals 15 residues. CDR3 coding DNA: TGTGCCAGCAACAGACGGACAGCGTCTAATGAAAAACTGTTTTTT. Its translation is CASNRRTASNEKLFF.

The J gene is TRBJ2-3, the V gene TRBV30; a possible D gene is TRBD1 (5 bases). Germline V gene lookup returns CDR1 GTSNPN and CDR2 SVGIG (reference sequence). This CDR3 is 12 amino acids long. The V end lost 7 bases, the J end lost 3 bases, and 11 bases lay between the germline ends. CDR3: CAFQPGTDTQYF. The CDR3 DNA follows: TGTGCCTTCCAACCAGGGACAGATACGCAGTATTTT.

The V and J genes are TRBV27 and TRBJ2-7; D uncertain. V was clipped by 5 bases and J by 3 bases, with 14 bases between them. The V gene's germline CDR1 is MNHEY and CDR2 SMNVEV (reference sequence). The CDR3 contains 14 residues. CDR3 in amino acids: CASSPLVGYYEQYF. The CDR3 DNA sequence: TGTGCCAGCAGTCCCCTCGTCGGTTACTACGAGCAGTACTTC.

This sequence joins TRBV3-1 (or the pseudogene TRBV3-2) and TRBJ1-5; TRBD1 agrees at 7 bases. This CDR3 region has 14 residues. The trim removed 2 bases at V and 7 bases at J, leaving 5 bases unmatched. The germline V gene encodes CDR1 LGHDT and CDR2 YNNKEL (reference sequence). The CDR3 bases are TGTGCCAGCAGCCAAATGACAGGGAAGCAGCCCCAGCATTTT. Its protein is CASSQMTGKQPQHF.

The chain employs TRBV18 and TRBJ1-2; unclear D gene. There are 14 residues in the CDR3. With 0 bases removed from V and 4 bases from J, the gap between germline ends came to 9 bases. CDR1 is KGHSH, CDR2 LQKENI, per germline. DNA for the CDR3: TGTGCCAGCTCACCACCGTCGCAGGCCTATGGCTACACCTTC. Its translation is CASSPPSQAYGYTF.

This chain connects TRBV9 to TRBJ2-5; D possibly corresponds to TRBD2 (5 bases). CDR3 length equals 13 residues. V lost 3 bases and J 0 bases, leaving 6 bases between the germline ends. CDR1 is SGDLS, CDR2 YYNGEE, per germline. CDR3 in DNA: TGTGCCAGCAGCGCCGGGGACCAAGAGACCCAGTACTTC. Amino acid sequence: CASSAGDQETQYF.

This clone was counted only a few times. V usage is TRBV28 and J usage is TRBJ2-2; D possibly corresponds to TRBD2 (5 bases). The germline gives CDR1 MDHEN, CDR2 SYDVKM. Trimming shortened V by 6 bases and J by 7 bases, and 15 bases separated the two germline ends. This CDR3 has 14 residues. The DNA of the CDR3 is TGTGCCAGCAGCCCCCTCGGTGAGGGCGGGGAGCTGTTTTTT. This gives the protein CASSPLGEGGELFF.

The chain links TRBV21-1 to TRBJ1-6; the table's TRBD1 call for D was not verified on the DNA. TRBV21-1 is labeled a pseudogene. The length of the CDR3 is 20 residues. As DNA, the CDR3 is TGTGCCAGCAGCAAAGAAGAAACCAGGGGGCTGAATGAGAAGGGCTCACCCCTCCACTTT. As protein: CASSKEETRGLNEKGSPLHF.

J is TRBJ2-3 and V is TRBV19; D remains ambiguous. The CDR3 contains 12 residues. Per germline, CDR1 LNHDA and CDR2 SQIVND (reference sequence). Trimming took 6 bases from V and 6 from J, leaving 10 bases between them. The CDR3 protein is CASSYRADTQYF. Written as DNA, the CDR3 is TGTGCCAGTAGCTACAGAGCCGATACGCAGTATTTT.

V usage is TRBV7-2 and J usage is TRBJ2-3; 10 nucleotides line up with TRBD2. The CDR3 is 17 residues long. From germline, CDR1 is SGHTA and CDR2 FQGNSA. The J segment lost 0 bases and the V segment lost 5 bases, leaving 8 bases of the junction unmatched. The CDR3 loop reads CASSPQGLAWSTDTQYF. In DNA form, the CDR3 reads TGTGCCAGCAGCCCCCAGGGACTAGCGTGGAGCACAGATACGCAGTATTTT.

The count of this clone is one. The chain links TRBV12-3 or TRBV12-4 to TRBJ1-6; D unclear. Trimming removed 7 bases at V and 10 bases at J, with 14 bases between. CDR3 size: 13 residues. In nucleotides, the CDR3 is TGTGCCAGCACCCGCGCCCGGGAGTCACCCCTCCACTTT. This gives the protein CASTRARESPLHF.

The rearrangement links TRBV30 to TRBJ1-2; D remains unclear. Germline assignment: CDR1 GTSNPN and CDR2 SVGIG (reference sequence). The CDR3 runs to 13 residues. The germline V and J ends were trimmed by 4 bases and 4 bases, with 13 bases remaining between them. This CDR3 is CAWMGGYGYGYTF. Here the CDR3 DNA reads TGTGCCTGGATGGGAGGGTATGGCTATGGCTACACCTTC.

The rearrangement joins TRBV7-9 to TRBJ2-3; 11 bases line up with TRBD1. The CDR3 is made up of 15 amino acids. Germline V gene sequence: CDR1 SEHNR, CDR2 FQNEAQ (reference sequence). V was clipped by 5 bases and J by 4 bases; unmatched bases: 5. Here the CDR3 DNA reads TGTGCCAGCAGCACCCCGGGACAGGGGGCAGATACGCAGTATTTT. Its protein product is CASSTPGQGADTQYF. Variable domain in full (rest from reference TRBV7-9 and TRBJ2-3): DTGVSQNPRHKITKRGQNVTFRCDPISEHNRLYWYRQTLGQGPEFLTYFQNEAQLEKSRLLSDRFSAERPKGSFSTLEIQRTEQGDSAMYLCASSTPGQGADTQYFGPGTRLTVL.

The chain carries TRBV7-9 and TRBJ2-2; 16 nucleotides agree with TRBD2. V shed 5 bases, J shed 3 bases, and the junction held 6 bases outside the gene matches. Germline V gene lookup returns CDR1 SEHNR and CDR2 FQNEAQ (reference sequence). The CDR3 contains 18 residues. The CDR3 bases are TGTGCCAGCAGCCACCCGGGACTAGCGGGAGGGGACACCGGGGAGCTGTTTTTT. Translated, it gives CASSHPGLAGGDTGELFF.

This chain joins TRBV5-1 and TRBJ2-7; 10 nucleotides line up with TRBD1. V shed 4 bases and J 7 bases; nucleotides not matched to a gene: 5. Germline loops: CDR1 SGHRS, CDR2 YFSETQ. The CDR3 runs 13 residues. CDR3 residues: CASSGTGAPEQYF. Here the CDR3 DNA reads TGCGCCAGCAGCGGGACAGGGGCACCAGAGCAGTACTTC.

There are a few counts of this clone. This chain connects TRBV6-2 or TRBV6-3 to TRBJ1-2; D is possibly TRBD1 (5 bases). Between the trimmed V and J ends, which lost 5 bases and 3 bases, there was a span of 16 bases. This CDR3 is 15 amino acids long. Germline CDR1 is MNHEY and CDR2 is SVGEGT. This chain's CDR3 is CASSTRVLNDYGYTF. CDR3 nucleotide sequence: TGTGCCAGCAGTACCAGGGTGCTGAATGACTATGGCTACACCTTC.

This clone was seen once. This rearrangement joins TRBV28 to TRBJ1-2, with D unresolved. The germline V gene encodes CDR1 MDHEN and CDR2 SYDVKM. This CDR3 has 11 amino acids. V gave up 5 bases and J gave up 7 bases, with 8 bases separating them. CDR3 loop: CASSLRAGYTF. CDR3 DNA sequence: TGTGCCAGCAGTCTACGAGCTGGCTACACCTTC.

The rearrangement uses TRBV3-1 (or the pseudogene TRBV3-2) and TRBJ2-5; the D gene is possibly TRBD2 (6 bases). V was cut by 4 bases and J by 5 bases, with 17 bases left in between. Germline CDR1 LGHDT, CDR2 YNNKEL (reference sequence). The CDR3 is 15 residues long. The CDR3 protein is CASSPLDVAGETQYF. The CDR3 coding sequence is TGTGCCAGCAGCCCCCTTGACGTTGCGGGGGAGACCCAGTACTTC.

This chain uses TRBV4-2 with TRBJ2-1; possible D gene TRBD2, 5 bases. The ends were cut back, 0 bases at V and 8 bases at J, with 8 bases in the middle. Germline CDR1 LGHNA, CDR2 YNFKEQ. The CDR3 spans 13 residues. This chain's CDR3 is CASSQETRDEQFF. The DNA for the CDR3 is TGTGCCAGCAGCCAAGAAACGAGGGATGAGCAGTTCTTC.

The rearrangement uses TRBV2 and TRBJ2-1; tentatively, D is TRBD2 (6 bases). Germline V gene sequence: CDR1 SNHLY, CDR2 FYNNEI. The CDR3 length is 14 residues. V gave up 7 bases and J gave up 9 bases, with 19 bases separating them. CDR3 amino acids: CASNLRDSVIEQFF. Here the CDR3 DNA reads TGTGCCAGCAACCTCCGGGACTCAGTAATTGAGCAGTTCTTC.